The rows below give T cell receptor beta chains drawn from one sample of a study of metastatic and nonmetastatic thyroid tumors. TCRdb called clones again from the PCR reads with MiXCR. Of roughly 12,000 clones listed, around 41% are singletons. Input material: tumor tissue. All receptors come from a female donor with papillary thyroid cancer or a benign thyroid nodule (not recorded which). Some clones in this sample may be carry-over from other donors' samples. Both conserved end residues are part of each CDR3. The D gene is left open where the match is weak. Clone size appears in some rows only: once, few, many, or a class for an expanded clone.

d_gene: TRBD1; j_gene: TRBJ1-1; v_gene: TRBV19; abundance: NA; CDR3nt: TGTGCCAGTAGGTTCGGGACAGCGAACACTGAAGCTTTCTTT; CDR3aa: CASRFGTANTEAFF
d_gene: TRBD1; j_gene: TRBJ2-7; v_gene: TRBV24-1; abundance: NA; CDR3nt: TGTGCCACCAGTGACAGGGGGTACGAGCAGTACTTC; CDR3aa: CATSDRGYEQYF
d_gene: NA; j_gene: TRBJ1-6; v_gene: TRBV28; abundance: NA; CDR3nt: TGTGCCAGCAGTTTACCCGCGTTTGGGGGGTTAGGACCCCTCCACTTT; CDR3aa: CASSLPAFGGLGPLHF
d_gene: TRBD2; j_gene: TRBJ2-5; v_gene: TRBV19; abundance: NA; CDR3nt: TGTGCCAGTAGTAGACTAGCGGAACAAGAGACCCAGTACTTC; CDR3aa: CASSRLAEQETQYF
d_gene: NA; j_gene: TRBJ2-5; v_gene: TRBV19; abundance: medium-sized; CDR3nt: TGTGCCAGTAGTCAACAGGGTCTCAGGGCCCAGTACTTC; CDR3aa: CASSQQGLRAQYF
d_gene: NA; j_gene: TRBJ2-1; v_gene: TRBV19; abundance: NA; CDR3nt: TGTGCCAGTAGTATGACAGACTACAATGAGCAGTTCTTC; CDR3aa: CASSMTDYNEQFF
d_gene: TRBD2; j_gene: TRBJ2-1; v_gene: TRBV10-3; abundance: few; CDR3nt: TGTGCCTCCAGTGGGCCTAGCGGGAGGCCGAATGAGCAGTTCTTC; CDR3aa: CASSGPSGRPNEQFF
d_gene: NA; j_gene: TRBJ1-2; v_gene: TRBV12-3/TRBV12-4; abundance: NA; CDR3nt: TGTGCCAGCAGTCCACGATCAGGGGCTGGCTACACCTTC; CDR3aa: CASSPRSGAGYTF
d_gene: NA; j_gene: TRBJ1-1; v_gene: TRBV12-3/TRBV12-4; abundance: NA; CDR3nt: TGTGCCAGCACCCAGGGAGAGGCCACTGAAGCTTTCTTT; CDR3aa: CASTQGEATEAFF
d_gene: NA; j_gene: TRBJ1-3; v_gene: TRBV2; abundance: NA; CDR3nt: TGTGCCAGCAAATACAGGGATGCTGGAAACACCATATATTTT; CDR3aa: CASKYRDAGNTIYF
d_gene: NA; j_gene: TRBJ2-2; v_gene: TRBV6-2/TRBV6-3; abundance: few; CDR3nt: TGTGCCAGCAGTTCTCCCCCATACAGGGACACCGGGGAGCTGTTTTTT; CDR3aa: CASSSPPYRDTGELFF
d_gene: NA; j_gene: TRBJ2-7; v_gene: TRBV11-2; abundance: NA; CDR3nt: TGTGCCAGCAGCTTAGATCACCGAGGCTACGAGCAGTACTTC; CDR3aa: CASSLDHRGYEQYF
d_gene: NA; j_gene: TRBJ2-1; v_gene: TRBV12-3/TRBV12-4; abundance: few; CDR3nt: TGTGCCAGCAGTTTTGGGCAGGGCTCCTACAATGAGCAGTTCTTC; CDR3aa: CASSFGQGSYNEQFF
d_gene: NA; j_gene: TRBJ2-1; v_gene: TRBV7-8; abundance: NA; CDR3nt: TGTGCCAGCAGCCTACTACTTACGGAGGGGAGTGAGCAGTTCTTC; CDR3aa: CASSLLLTEGSEQFF
d_gene: NA; j_gene: TRBJ2-1; v_gene: TRBV12-3/TRBV12-4; abundance: few; CDR3nt: TGTGCCAGCAGTTTCGCGAGCTCCTACAATGAGCAGTTCTTC; CDR3aa: CASSFASSYNEQFF
d_gene: TRBD1; j_gene: TRBJ1-1; v_gene: TRBV2; abundance: large; CDR3nt: TGTGCCAGCAGTGAAGCGCTAGGACAGGGAAATGAAGCTTTCTTT; CDR3aa: CASSEALGQGNEAFF
d_gene: NA; j_gene: TRBJ1-6; v_gene: TRBV25-1; abundance: few; CDR3nt: TGTGCCAGCAGTGATCATCGAGATCTAGGGATTTCACCCCTCCACTTT; CDR3aa: CASSDHRDLGISPLHF
d_gene: NA; j_gene: TRBJ1-3; v_gene: TRBV12-3/TRBV12-4; abundance: few; CDR3nt: TGTGCCAGCAGTTTTGGTTGGGGGTGGGGAAACACCATATATTTT; CDR3aa: CASSFGWGWGNTIYF
d_gene: TRBD1; j_gene: TRBJ2-2; v_gene: TRBV4-1; abundance: NA; CDR3nt: TGCGCCAGCACCTTCGCTCCCGCGACAGGGTCCGGGGAGCTGTTTTTT; CDR3aa: CASTFAPATGSGELFF
d_gene: NA; j_gene: TRBJ1-1; v_gene: TRBV3-1; abundance: NA; CDR3nt: TGTGCCAGCAGCCCGGTCGGACGGAATGAAGCTTTCTTT; CDR3aa: CASSPVGRNEAFF
d_gene: NA; j_gene: TRBJ2-3; v_gene: TRBV27; abundance: NA; CDR3nt: TGTGCCAGCAGTTCGTACGGGGATACGCAGTATTTT; CDR3aa: CASSSYGDTQYF
d_gene: TRBD1; j_gene: TRBJ1-2; v_gene: TRBV7-2; abundance: NA; CDR3nt: TGTGCCAGCAGCACGTCGGGACAGGGGGCGAAAGGCTACACCTTC; CDR3aa: CASSTSGQGAKGYTF